This T cell receptor (beta chain) comes out of a study of T-cell reconstitution after alpha-beta-depleted transplantation in children. Overall study findings and caveats: Roughly two months post-transplant, alpha-beta T cells reportedly originated from several hundred graft clones that had expanded. Recipient T cells and thymic progenitors that survived were the source of the high TCRbeta diversity seen at day 60 in some patients. T-cell counts and diversity were attributed mostly to newly produced T cells one year after transplant.

This clonotype was seen ten or more times. What it binds is not known. The CDR3 length is 15 residues. Germline V gives CDR1 SGHTA, CDR2 FQGTGA. With V trimmed by 1 base and J by 4 bases, 3 bases remained unmatched. Using unique molecular identifiers, the investigators prepared the TCRbeta library. One entry per CDR3 protein, called by TCRdb with MiXCR from the PCR reads. The sample has some 300,000 distinct CDR3 sequences, around 9.1% seen once; the top ten hold approximately 7%. The sample consisted of PBMCs, taken before TCRalphabeta/CD19-depleted stem cell transplant. The clonotype comes from a boy younger than two with acute myeloid leukemia, due to receive a stem cell transplant. V is TRBV7-3 and J is TRBJ2-1, with 8 bases lining up with TRBD2. This CDR3 is CASSLNGGGYNEQFF. The CDR3 bases are TGTGCCAGCAGCTTAAACGGGGGGGGATACAATGAGCAGTTCTTC.